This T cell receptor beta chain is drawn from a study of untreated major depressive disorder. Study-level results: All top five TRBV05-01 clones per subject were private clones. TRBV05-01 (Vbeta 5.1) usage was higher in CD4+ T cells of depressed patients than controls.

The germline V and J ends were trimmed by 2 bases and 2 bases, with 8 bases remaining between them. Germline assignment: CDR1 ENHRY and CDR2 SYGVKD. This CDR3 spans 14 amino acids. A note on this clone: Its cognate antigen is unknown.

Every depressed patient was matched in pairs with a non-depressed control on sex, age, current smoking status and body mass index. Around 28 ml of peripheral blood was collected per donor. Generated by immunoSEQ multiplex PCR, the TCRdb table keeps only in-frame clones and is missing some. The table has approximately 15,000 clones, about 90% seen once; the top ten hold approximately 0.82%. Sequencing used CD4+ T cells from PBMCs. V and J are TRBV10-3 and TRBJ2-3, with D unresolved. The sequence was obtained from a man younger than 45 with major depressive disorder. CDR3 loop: CAISEGLNTDTQYF. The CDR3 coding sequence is TGTGCCATCAGTGAGGGTCTCAACACAGATACGCAGTATTTT.